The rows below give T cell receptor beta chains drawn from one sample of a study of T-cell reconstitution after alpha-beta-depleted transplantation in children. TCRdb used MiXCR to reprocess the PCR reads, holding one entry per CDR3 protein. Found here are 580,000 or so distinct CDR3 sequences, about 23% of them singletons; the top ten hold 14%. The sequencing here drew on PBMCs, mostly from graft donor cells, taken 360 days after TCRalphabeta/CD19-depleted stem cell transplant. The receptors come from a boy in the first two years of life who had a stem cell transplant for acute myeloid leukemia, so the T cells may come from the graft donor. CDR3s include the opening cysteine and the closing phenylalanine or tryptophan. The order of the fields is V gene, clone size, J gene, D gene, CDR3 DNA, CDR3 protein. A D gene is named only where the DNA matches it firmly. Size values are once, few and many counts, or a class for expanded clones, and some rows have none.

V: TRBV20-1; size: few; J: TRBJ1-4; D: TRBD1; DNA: TGCAGTGCTAGAGCCGGGACAGGAGGCAATGAAAAACTGTTTTTT; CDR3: CSARAGTGGNEKLFF
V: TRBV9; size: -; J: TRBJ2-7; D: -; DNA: TGTGCCAGCAGCGTAGAAGCAGTTCAAGGAGACGAGCAGTACTTC; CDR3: CASSVEAVQGDEQYF
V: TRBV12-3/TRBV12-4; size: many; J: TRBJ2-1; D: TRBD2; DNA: TGTGCCAGCAGTTTTAGTCTAGCGGGGGACAATGAGCAGTTCTTC; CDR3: CASSFSLAGDNEQFF
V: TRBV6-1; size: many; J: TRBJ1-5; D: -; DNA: TGTGCCAGCAGTGAAGCGTGGCAGCCCCAGCATTTT; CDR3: CASSEAWQPQHF
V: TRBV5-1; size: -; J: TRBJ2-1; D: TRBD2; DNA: TGCGCCAGCTGGACGGGACAACCTTTCACTAGCGGAGGGAATGAGCAGTTCTTC; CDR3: CASWTGQPFTSGGNEQFF
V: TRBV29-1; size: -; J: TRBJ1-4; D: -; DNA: TGCAGCGTAGACCTAGGTGAAAAACTGTTTTTT; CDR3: CSVDLGEKLFF
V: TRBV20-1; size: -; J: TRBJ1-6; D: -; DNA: TGCAGTGCTAGAGCTGGGAAGGGACTTAATTCACCCCTCCACTTT; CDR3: CSARAGKGLNSPLHF
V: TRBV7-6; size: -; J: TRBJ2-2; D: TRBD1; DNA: TGTGCCAGCAGCACCCGGGACAGGGTTAACACCGGGGAGCTGTTTTTT; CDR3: CASSTRDRVNTGELFF
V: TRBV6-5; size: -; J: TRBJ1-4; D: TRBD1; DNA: TGTGCCAGCAGTTACTCAATCACAGGGGCAACTAATGAAAAACTGTTTTTT; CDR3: CASSYSITGATNEKLFF
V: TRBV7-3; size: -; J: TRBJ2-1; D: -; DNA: TGTGCCAGCAGCTTTGAAGGATACGACAATGAGCAGTTCTTC; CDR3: CASSFEGYDNEQFF
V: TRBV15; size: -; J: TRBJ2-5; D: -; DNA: TGTGCCACCAGCAGAGTCCGTGGACCTACTCAAGAGACCCAGTACTTC; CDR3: CATSRVRGPTQETQYF
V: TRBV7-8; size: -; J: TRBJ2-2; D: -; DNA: TGTGCCAGCAGCCGCGGGCGGAGGACTCCGAACACCGGGGAGCTGTTTTTT; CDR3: CASSRGRRTPNTGELFF
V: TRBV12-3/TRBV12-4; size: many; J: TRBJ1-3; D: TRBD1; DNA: TGTGCCAGCAGCTACCACAGGGGTGGAAACACCATATATTTT; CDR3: CASSYHRGGNTIYF
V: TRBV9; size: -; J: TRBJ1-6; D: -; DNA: TGTGCCAGCAGCGTGGAGGGTATCAATTCACCCCTCCACTTT; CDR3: CASSVEGINSPLHF
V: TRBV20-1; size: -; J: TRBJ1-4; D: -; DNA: TGCAGTGCTAGTGGACAAGGGGATGAAAAACTGTTTTTT; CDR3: CSASGQGDEKLFF
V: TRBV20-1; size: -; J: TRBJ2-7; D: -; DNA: TGCAGTGCTATTTATCCTCAGGGAAACTTCTACGAGCAGTACTTC; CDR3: CSAIYPQGNFYEQYF
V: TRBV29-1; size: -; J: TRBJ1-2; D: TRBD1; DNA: TGCAGCGTTGAAGAGGACAGGTTGAATGGCTACACCTTC; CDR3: CSVEEDRLNGYTF
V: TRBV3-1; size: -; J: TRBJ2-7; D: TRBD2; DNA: TGTGCCAGCAGCCAAGACCGGGACTATACCTACGAGCAGTACTTC; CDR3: CASSQDRDYTYEQYF
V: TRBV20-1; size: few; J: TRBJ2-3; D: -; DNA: TGCAGTGCTAGACCCGCTGACTTGGGGCGCATAGATACGCAGTATTTT; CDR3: CSARPADLGRIDTQYF
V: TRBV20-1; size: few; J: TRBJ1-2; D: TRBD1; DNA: TGCAGTGCTAGTGTATCCCTCCGGGACAGGGGATACTATGGCTACACCTTC; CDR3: CSASVSLRDRGYYGYTF
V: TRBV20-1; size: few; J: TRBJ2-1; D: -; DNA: TGCAGTGCTAGAAGTGGACCACCCCTTCTCAACAATGAGCAGTTCTTC; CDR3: CSARSGPPLLNNEQFF
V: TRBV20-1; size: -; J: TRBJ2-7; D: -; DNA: TGCAGTGCTAGAGTCGGCCCCTACGAGCAGTACTTC; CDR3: CSARVGPYEQYF
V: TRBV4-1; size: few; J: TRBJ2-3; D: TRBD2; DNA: TGCGCCAGCAGCCTGCAGACTAGCGGGGAGTATACAGATACGCAGTATTTT; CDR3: CASSLQTSGEYTDTQYF
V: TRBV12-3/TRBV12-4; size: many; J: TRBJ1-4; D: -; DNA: TGTGCCAGCAGTTTAGGGCCCCGGTTGGAGATGTTTTTT; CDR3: CASSLGPRLEMFF